The 19 T cell receptor beta chains presented below share a single source sample, sequenced in a study of monozygotic twins with inflammatory bowel disease (dated by TCRdb to the late 2010s). The method was 5' RACE. Data came from an Illumina HiSeq 2500. TCRdb reprocessed the reads and provides one entry for every CDR3 protein sequence; no DNA is given. The sample table on file contains approximately 110,000 distinct CDR3 sequences. 9.5% to 15% of the sample comes from the top ten. The sample taken for sequencing was blood. These receptors all come from a human donor with ulcerative colitis or Crohn's disease, or a healthy co-twin of an affected twin (not recorded which).

This chain joins TRBV28 and TRBJ1-6. CDR3 length equals 14 residues. Germline V gene lookup returns CDR1 MDHEN and CDR2 SYDVKM. CDR3 residues: CASSLEGHALGLHF.

V gene TRBV19 combines with J gene TRBJ1-5. Looked up from germline, CDR1 is LNHDA and CDR2 is SQIVND (reference sequence). This CDR3 is built from 17 residues. CDR3 sequence reads: CASTSGRGWVGNQPQHF.

The rearrangement joins TRBV20-1 to TRBJ2-1; TCRdb's D call of TRBD2 is untestable without DNA. Germline V gives CDR1 DFQATT, CDR2 SNEGSKA (reference sequence). This CDR3 has 13 residues. CDR3 sequence reads: CSARSGAYNEQFF.

The chain uses TRBV12-3 or TRBV12-4 and TRBJ2-3. This CDR3 has 11 residues. The CDR3 loop reads CASSRSYTQYF.

The chain employs TRBV12-3 or TRBV12-4 and TRBJ2-1; TCRdb's D call of TRBD1 is untestable without DNA. The CDR3 loop spans 12 amino acids. CDR3 amino acids: CASSWTGDEQFF.

V is TRBV12-3 or TRBV12-4 and J is TRBJ1-1. The CDR3 spans 14 residues. The CDR3 sequence is CASSRAQGPSEAFF.

The chain is built from TRBV3-1 and TRBJ1-1. Germline lookup yields CDR1 LGHDT and CDR2 YNNKEL (reference sequence). This CDR3 is built from 15 residues. The CDR3 reads CASSQDYKGRTEAFF.

The chain recombines TRBV18 with TRBJ2-2; TCRdb reports TRBD1, a call that lacks DNA to check it against. There are 15 residues in the CDR3. From germline, CDR1 is KGHSH and CDR2 LQKENI. The CDR3 region is CASSMGRTNTGELFF.

The rearrangement links TRBV6-5 to TRBJ1-1; lacking DNA, the TRBD1 call made by TCRdb goes unchecked. Germline CDR1 reads MNHEY; CDR2 reads SVGAGI. The CDR3 sequence is 15 residues long. CDR3 in amino acids: CASSWVGGLNTEAFF.

CDR3 sequence: CASSLAGVYEQYF. V is TRBV6-2 or TRBV6-3 and J is TRBJ2-7; TCRdb calls TRBD2, which cannot be checked without DNA. The CDR3 consists of 13 residues. CDR1 is MNHEY, CDR2 SVGEGT, per germline.

This chain links TRBV6-1 with TRBJ1-2. CDR1 MNHNS and CDR2 SASEGT come from the germline V gene. This CDR3 comprises 15 residues. CDR3 loop: CASSTHGRPNYGYTF.

The chain links TRBV7-7 to TRBJ1-5. From germline, CDR1 is SSHAT and CDR2 FNYEAQ (reference sequence). The CDR3 runs 15 residues. The CDR3 spells CASSLAEGEWQPQHF.

The rearrangement links TRBV29-1 to TRBJ2-7; no DNA is available, so the TRBD2 call from TCRdb remains unchecked. Germline V gene data show CDR1 as SQVTM and CDR2 as ANQGSEA. The CDR3 is 13 residues long. The CDR3 spells CSVATSGADEQYF.

The rearrangement links TRBV7-9 to TRBJ2-7; TCRdb's D call of TRBD2 is untestable without DNA. The CDR3 is made up of 14 amino acids. From germline, CDR1 is SEHNR and CDR2 FQNEAQ (reference sequence). CDR3 protein: CASSSRLQPYEQYF.

The chain couples TRBV7-6 to TRBJ1-1; no DNA is available, so the TRBD1 call from TCRdb remains unchecked. Germline assignment: CDR1 SGHVS and CDR2 FNYEAQ. The CDR3 covers 14 residues. CDR3 protein: CASSLQDGGTEAFF.

This chain connects TRBV4-1 to TRBJ2-1; TCRdb outputs TRBD1, but without DNA this stays unchecked. Germline CDR1 MGHRA, CDR2 YSYEKL. CDR3 length: 16 amino acids. The CDR3: CASSHRGGLRNNEQFF.

The chain has TRBV20-1 and TRBJ1-1; the D gene TCRdb calls, TRBD1, cannot be checked with no DNA. Germline V CDR1 and CDR2: DFQATT, SNEGSKA (reference sequence). The CDR3 has 12 residues. CDR3 protein: CSLTADSLKAFF.

The CDR3: CASSFFFGGTDGYTF. The rearrangement uses TRBV5-1 and TRBJ1-2. The CDR3 is 15 amino acids. The germline V gene has CDR1 SGHRS and CDR2 YFSETQ.

This chain connects TRBV11-2 to TRBJ2-1; no DNA is available, so the TRBD2 call from TCRdb remains unchecked. Germline-derived CDR1 and CDR2 are SGHAT and FQNNGV. The CDR3 spans 16 residues. CDR3 residues: CASSLLAGGAGNEQFF.